The T cell receptor beta chain under discussion was sequenced for a study of shared clonotypes between healthy human individuals. Background on the study: The people who gave samples were two women and a few men aged 18 to 49.

This clone was seen more than once but under ten times. Donors, healthy HIV-negative adults, lacked recent acute infections or vaccinations. CD4+ cells were split into CD45RA+ naive and CD45RA-negative memory subsets. The data were produced by immunoSEQ multiplex PCR, yet TCRdb's version contains in-frame clones alone and is incomplete. The sample includes about 1 million clones, about 75% of them seen just once. The receptor was isolated from a man aged 18-30 years in good health. Sequencing used memory CD4+ T cells sorted from blood. The sample's subset: CD45RA-negative fraction.

CDR3 sequence (DNA): TGTGCCTGGAGATTACTAGACCGCACAGATACGCAGTATTTT. As protein: CAWRLLDRTDTQYF. The chain carries TRBV30 and TRBJ2-3; D possibly corresponds to TRBD2 (5 bases). CDR3 length: 14 residues. V dropped 3 bases and J dropped 1 base, with 11 bases sitting between them. Germline CDR1 and CDR2: GTSNPN and SVGIG (reference sequence). Full variable domain (missing parts from reference TRBV30 and TRBJ2-3): SQTIHQWPATLVQPVGSPLSLECTVEGTSNPNLYWYRQAAGRGLQLLFYSVGIGQISSEVPQNLSASRPQDRQFILSSKKLLLSDSGFYLCAWRLLDRTDTQYFGPGTRLTVL.